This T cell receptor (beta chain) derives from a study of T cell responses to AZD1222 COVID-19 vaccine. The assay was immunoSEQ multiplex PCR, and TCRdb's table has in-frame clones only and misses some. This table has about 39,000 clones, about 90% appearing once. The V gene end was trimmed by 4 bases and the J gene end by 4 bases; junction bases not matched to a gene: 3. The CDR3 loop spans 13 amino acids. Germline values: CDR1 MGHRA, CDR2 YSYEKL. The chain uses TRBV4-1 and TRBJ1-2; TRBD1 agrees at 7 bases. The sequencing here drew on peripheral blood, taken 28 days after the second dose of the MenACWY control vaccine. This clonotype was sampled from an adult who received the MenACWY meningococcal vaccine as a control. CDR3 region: CASSLGQSYGYTF. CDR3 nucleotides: TGCGCCAGCAGCCTGGGACAGTCCTATGGCTACACCTTC.